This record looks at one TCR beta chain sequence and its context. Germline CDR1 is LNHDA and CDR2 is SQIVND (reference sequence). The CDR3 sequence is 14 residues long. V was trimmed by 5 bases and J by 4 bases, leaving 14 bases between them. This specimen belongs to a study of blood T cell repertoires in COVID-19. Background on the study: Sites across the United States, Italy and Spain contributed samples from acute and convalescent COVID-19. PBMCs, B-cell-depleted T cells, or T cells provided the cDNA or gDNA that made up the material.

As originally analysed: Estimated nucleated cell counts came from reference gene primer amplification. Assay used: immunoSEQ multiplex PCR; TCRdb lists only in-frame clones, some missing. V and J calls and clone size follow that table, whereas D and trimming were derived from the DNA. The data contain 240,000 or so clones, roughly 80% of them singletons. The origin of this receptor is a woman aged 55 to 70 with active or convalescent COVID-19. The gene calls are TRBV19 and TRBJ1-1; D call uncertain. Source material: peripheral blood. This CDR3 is CASSRGGVPTEAFF. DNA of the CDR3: TGTGCCAGTAGTCGAGGCGGGGTCCCCACTGAAGCTTTCTTT.